Listed here are 13 T cell receptor beta chains from one sample, sequenced in a study of T cells in Graves' hyperthyroidism and ophthalmopathy. RNA transcripts gave rise to amplified TCR beta CDR3 regions. Carried out on the TCR CDR3, a first-round RT-PCR used the HTBI primer set. One entry per CDR3 protein results from TCRdb running MiXCR on the multiplex PCR reads. The profile covers 200,000 to 250,000 distinct CDR3 sequences, with less than 20% appearing a single time and around 30% taken by the ten largest. The source material was blood. These receptors came from a woman between 18 and 30 years old with Graves' ophthalmopathy.

This clonotype was counted ten times or more. The chain uses TRBV2 and TRBJ2-5; TRBD1 aligns across 8 bases. With 11 bases clipped from V and 4 bases from J, the junction kept 9 bases outside the gene matches. The germline CDR1 and CDR2 sequences are SNHLY and FYNNEI. The CDR3 extends over 13 amino acids. The CDR3 coding sequence is TGTGCCGTTCAGACAGGGGTAGGAGAGACCCAGTACTTC. It is translated as CAVQTGVGETQYF.

In its sample, this clonotype was seen many times. The chain carries TRBV18 and TRBJ1-2; 7 nucleotides match TRBD1. CDR1 and CDR2 (germline): KGHSH, LQKENI. The junction had 5 bases not matched to a gene; V was cut back by 5 bases and J by 8 bases. This CDR3 spans 12 amino acids. The CDR3 coding sequence is TGTGCCAGCTCAGCGGACAGGCAGGGCTACACCTTC. Its translation is CASSADRQGYTF.

This clonotype was seen ten or more times. The gene calls are TRBV10-1 and TRBJ2-3; D tentatively fits TRBD1 or TRBD2 (5 bases each). Trimming cost V 9 bases and J 1 base, with 14 bases left between them. The CDR3 extends over 14 amino acids. The V gene's germline CDR1 is WNHNN and CDR2 SYGVQD (reference sequence). CDR3 sequence: CASGPSGRTDTQYF. The DNA of the CDR3 is TGCGCCAGTGGACCCTCGGGACGCACAGATACGCAGTATTTT.

This clonotype was seen just once. The chain joins TRBV28 to TRBJ2-1; 12 bases agree with TRBD2. The V gene's germline CDR1 is MDHEN and CDR2 SYDVKM. V lost 2 bases and J lost 7; bases outside the gene matches: 9. The CDR3 is made up of 17 amino acids. Here the CDR3 reads CASSLRRLAGGRNEQFF. CDR3 bases: TGTGCCAGCAGTTTACGGCGGCTAGCGGGAGGGAGGAATGAGCAGTTCTTC. Variable domain in full (rest from reference TRBV28 and TRBJ2-1): DVKVTQSSRYLVKRTGEKVFLECVQDMDHENMFWYRQDPGLGLRLIYFSYDVKMKEKGDIPEGYSVSREKKERFSLILESASTNQTSMYLCASSLRRLAGGRNEQFFGPGTRLTVL.

This clonotype has a count of ten or more. The J gene is TRBJ2-3, the V gene TRBV6-1, with 10 bases that match TRBD2. V was pared by 4 bases and J by 2 bases, with 9 bases of the junction left unmatched. The V gene's germline CDR1 is MNHNS and CDR2 SASEGT. CDR3 length: 17 amino acids. The CDR3 DNA reads TGTGCCAGCAGTGGCCAGGTAGCGGGGGGCCCCACAGATACGCAGTATTTT. The encoded protein is CASSGQVAGGPTDTQYF.

The V and J genes are TRBV29-1 and TRBJ1-4; unclear D gene. CDR1 is SQVTM, CDR2 ANQGSEA, per germline. The CDR3 extends over 11 amino acids. Trimming removed 5 bases at V and 7 bases at J, with 8 bases between. The CDR3 reads CSVLTGEKLFF. CDR3 nucleotides: TGCAGCGTTTTAACTGGTGAAAAACTGTTTTTT.

This chain joins TRBV2 and TRBJ2-1; no definite D call. V was shortened by 6 bases and J by 0 bases, with 9 bases between the two germline ends. The CDR3 sequence is 14 residues long. Germline values: CDR1 SNHLY, CDR2 FYNNEI. The CDR3 bases are TGTGCCAGCAGCCTTTTTGGCTCCTACAATGAGCAGTTCTTC. It encodes CASSLFGSYNEQFF.

Turning to this clonotype: A much larger clone differs by one base, so this may be a read error. The DNA for the CDR3 is TGTGCCACCAGTGCCTTCAGGGGGCTCCGGGAGACCAAGTACTTC. Its protein is CATSAFRGLRETKYF. This chain links TRBV24-1 with TRBJ2-5, with 8 bases fitting TRBD1. Per germline, CDR1 KGHDR and CDR2 SFDVKD. This CDR3 contains 15 residues.

This clonotype was recorded many times. The rearrangement joins TRBV11-3 to TRBJ2-3; TRBD2 matches at 8 bases. This CDR3 spans 15 amino acids. The V segment lost 5 bases and the J segment 1 base; nucleotides outside the gene matches: 5. Germline V lookup: CDR1 SGHNT, CDR2 YENEEA. The CDR3 region is CASSPGLVGTDTQYF. CDR3 nucleotides: TGTGCCAGCAGCCCGGGACTAGTGGGCACAGATACGCAGTATTTT.

Many counts were recorded for this clonotype. The chain carries TRBV19 and TRBJ2-1, with TRBD2 matching over 8 bases. Germline loops: CDR1 LNHDA, CDR2 SQIVND (reference sequence). CDR3 length equals 15 residues. With V trimmed by 4 bases and J by 6 bases, 8 bases remained unmatched. The CDR3 protein is CASSKKREFSNEQFF. CDR3 DNA sequence: TGTGCCAGTAGTAAAAAGCGGGAGTTCTCCAATGAGCAGTTCTTC.

As for this clonotype: The DNA is omitted, as the CDR3 cannot be located on it reliably, and the CDR3 follows TCRdb's listing. V usage is TRBV7-3 and J usage is TRBJ2-2. The germline CDR1 and CDR2 sequences are SGHTA and FQGTGA. Termini included, the CDR3 measures 12 amino acids. CDR3 amino acids: CASSLKPGSCFF.

This clonotype was observed at least ten times. This chain uses TRBV2 with TRBJ2-1; D ambiguous. The CDR3 runs 12 residues. Trimming took 8 bases from V and 5 from J, leaving 10 bases between them. Per the germline V gene, CDR1 is SNHLY and CDR2 is FYNNEI. CDR3 in amino acids: CASVLLHNEQFF. The CDR3 DNA sequence: TGTGCCAGCGTTTTACTCCACAATGAGCAGTTCTTC.

This chain connects TRBV6-1 to TRBJ2-2; D possibly corresponds to TRBD1 (6 bases). CDR1 is MNHNS and CDR2 is SASEGT in the germline V gene. CDR3 length equals 15 residues. Trimming removed 6 bases from V and 0 bases from J, with 11 bases in between. CDR3 sequence: CASSLAGANTGELFF. The CDR3 DNA sequence: TGTGCCAGCAGCCTCGCAGGGGCGAACACCGGGGAGCTGTTTTTT.